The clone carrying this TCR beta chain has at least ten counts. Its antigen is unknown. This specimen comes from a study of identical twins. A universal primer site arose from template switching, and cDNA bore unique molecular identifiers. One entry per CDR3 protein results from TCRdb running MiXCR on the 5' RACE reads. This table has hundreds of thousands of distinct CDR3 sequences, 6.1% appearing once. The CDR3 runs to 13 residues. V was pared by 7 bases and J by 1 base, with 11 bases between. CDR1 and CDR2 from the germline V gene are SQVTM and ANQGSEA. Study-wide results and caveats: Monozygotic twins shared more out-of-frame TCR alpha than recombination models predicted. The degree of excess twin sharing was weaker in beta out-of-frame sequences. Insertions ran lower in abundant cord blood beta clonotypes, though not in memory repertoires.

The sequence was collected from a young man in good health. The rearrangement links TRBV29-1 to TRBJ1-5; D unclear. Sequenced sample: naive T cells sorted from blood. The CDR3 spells CSAMGGSNQPQHF. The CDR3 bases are TGCAGCGCCATGGGCGGGAGCAATCAGCCCCAGCATTTT.